The clone carrying this TCR beta chain was seen a single time. The trim removed 3 bases at V and 7 bases at J, leaving 8 bases unmatched. CDR3 length equals 15 residues. The V gene's germline CDR1 is SGHRS and CDR2 YFSETQ. The source of the sample is a study of T cell changes during pregnancy in multiple sclerosis. Clones were read by immunoSEQ multiplex PCR, and TCRdb kept only the in-frame ones, dropping some. Among 20,000 to 25,000 clones listed, over 80% were seen once. The TCR was taken from a female donor with multiple sclerosis, enrolled in a pregnancy study. The specimen comprised CD8+ T cells from peripheral blood mononuclear cells, sampled in the third trimester of pregnancy. The chain links TRBV5-1 to TRBJ1-1, with 11 bases identical to TRBD1. The CDR3 sequence: CASSWKGTGGYEAFF. The CDR3 DNA is TGCGCCAGCAGCTGGAAAGGGACAGGGGGGTATGAAGCTTTCTTT.